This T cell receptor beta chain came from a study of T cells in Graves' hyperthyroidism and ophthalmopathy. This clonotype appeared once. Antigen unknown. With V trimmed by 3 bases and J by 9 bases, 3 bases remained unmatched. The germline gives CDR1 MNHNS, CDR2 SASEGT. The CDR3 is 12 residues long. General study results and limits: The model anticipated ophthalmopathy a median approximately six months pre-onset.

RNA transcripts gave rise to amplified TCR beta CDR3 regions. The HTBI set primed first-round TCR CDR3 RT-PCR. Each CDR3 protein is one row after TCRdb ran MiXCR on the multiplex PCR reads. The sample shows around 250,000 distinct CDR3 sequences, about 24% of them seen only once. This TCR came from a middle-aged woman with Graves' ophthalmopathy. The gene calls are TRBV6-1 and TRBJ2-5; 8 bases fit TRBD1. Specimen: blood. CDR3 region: CASSDLQGAQYF. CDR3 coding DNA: TGTGCCAGCAGTGACCTACAGGGGGCCCAGTACTTC.